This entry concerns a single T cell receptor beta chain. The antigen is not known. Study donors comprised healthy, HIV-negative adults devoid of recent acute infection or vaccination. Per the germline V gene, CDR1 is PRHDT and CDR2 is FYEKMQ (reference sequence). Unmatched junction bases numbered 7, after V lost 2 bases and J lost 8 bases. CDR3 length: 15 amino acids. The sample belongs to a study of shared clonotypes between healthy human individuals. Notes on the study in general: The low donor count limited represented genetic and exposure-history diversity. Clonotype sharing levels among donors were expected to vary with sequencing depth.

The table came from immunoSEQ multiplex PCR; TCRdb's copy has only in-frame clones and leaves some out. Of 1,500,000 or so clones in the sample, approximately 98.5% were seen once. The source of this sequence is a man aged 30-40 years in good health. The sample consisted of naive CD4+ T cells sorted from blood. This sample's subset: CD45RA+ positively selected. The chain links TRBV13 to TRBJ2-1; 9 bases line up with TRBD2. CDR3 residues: CASSLMIAGEDEQFF. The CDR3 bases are TGTGCCAGCAGCTTAATGATAGCGGGAGAGGATGAGCAGTTCTTC.